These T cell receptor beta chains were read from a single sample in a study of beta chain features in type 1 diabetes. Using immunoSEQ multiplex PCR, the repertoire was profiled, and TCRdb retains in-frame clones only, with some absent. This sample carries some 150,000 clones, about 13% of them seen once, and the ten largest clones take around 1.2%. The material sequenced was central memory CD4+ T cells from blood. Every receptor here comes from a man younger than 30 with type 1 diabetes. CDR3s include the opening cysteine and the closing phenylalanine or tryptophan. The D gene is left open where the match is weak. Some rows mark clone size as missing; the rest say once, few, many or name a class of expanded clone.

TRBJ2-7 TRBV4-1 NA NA CASSQASGRGYEQYF TGCGCCAGCAGCCAAGCATCAGGGAGAGGCTACGAGCAGTACTTC
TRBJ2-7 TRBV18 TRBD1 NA CASSPLKGGRDEQYF TGTGCCAGCTCACCACTAAAAGGGGGCAGGGACGAGCAGTACTTC
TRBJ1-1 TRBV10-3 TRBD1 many CAISAGQGDTEAFF TGTGCCATCAGTGCGGGACAGGGTGACACTGAAGCTTTCTTT
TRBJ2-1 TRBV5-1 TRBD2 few CASSLVLAGSYNEQFF TGCGCCAGCAGCTTGGTGCTAGCGGGGTCCTACAATGAGCAGTTCTTC
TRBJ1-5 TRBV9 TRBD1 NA CASSVRGQGVSQPQHF TGTGCCAGCAGCGTAAGGGGACAGGGAGTGTCTCAGCCCCAGCATTTT
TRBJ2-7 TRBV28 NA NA CASSTAREGSYEQYF TGTGCCAGCAGTACGGCTCGAGAGGGCTCCTACGAGCAGTACTTC
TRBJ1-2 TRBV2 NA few CASREDFGGAWDGYTF TGTGCCAGCAGAGAAGACTTCGGGGGCGCTTGGGATGGCTACACCTTC
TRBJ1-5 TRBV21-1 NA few CASSNRSRFNRVPQHF TGTGCCAGCAGCAATCGTAGCAGGTTTAACCGTGTGCCCCAGCATTTT
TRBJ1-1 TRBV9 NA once CATSRGQGFTEAFF TGTGCGACCAGCCGTGGGCAGGGGTTTACTGAAGCTTTCTTT
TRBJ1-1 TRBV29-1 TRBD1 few CSFEGVTGANTEAFF TGCAGCTTTGAGGGTGTGACAGGGGCGAACACTGAAGCTTTCTTT
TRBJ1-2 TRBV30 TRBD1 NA CAWQGENYGYTF TGTGCCTGGCAGGGGGAAAACTATGGCTACACCTTC
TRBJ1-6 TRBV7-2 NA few CASSLYRSNSPLHF TGTGCCAGCAGCTTATACCGATCGAATTCACCCCTCCACTTT
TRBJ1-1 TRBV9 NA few CASSVDPNMNTEAFF TGTGCCAGCAGCGTAGATCCGAACATGAACACTGAAGCTTTCTTT
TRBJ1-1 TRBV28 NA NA CASRPRGGGTEAFF TGTGCCAGCAGGCCCCGGGGAGGAGGCACTGAAGCTTTCTTT
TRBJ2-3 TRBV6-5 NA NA CASSTRTDFTDTQYF TGTGCCAGCAGTACCAGGACGGACTTCACAGATACGCAGTATTTT
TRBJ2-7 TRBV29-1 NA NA CSARNGYGQYF TGCAGCGCTCGTAACGGATACGGGCAGTACTTC